Listed here is a single T cell receptor beta chain. The target antigen is unknown. Repertoires were generated with immunoSEQ multiplex PCR, while TCRdb's copy carries only in-frame clones and drops some. The sample lists more than 85,000 clones; approximately 89% were seen once. The data belong to a study of PD-1 blockade in classical Hodgkin lymphoma. Study-level points and caveats: Exclusion applied to patients who initiated nivolumab less than 1 year following ASCT. Only CD4+ TCR diversity, not CD8+, had risen significantly by C4D1. Patients who responded completely had about the same baseline diversity as newly diagnosed patients.

Time point meaning: cycle 4 day 1 (C4D1), after five to seven weeks of nivolumab. Every patient was affected by relapse after autologous stem cell transplantation, while exposure to brentuximab vedotin was not uniform. Best response was recorded as complete response, partial response or progressive disease. The sequences come from peripheral blood mononuclear cells (PBMCs), collected before the fourth cycle of nivolumab. The TCR sequence derives from a human donor with classical Hodgkin lymphoma.

CDR3 nucleotide sequence: TGTGCCAGCAGTTTAGGGGGGGGAGGCACAGATACGCAGTATTTT. Translating gives CASSLGGGGTDTQYF. The V and J genes are TRBV27 and TRBJ2-3; 7 nucleotides agree with TRBD2. Trimming removed 2 bases from V and 1 base from J; junction bases left unmatched: 3. The CDR3 has 15 residues. The germline V gene has CDR1 MNHEY and CDR2 SMNVEV (reference sequence).